Here is one T cell receptor beta chain with its context. In its sample, this clone was seen a few times. No cognate antigen has been identified for it. Per-base quality was not reported, and no clone a single base away is much larger than it. The donors were healthy, HIV-negative adults who had no recently reported acute infections or vaccinations. Every donor was a Caucasian adult residing in Nashville, Tennessee, USA. In the unsorted samples, 85 million to 100 million PBMCs were counted, and genomic DNA was extracted using the QIAamp DNA Blood Mini kit. After blood collection by leukapheresis, PBMCs were isolated using Ficoll-Histopaque density gradient centrifugation and then cryopreserved in the vapor phase of liquid nitrogen. This entry belongs to a study of shared clonotypes between healthy human individuals (dated by TCRdb to about 2020). Study-level background: The cohort included three men and a couple of women between 18 and 49 years of age. To estimate repertoire size and how much clonotypes are shared between individuals, the study performed deep sequencing of blood TCR repertoires from a few healthy adults. Libraries were prepared and TCR repertoires were sequenced by different laboratories using diverse techniques, in order to increase sequencing depth and limit assay-specific biases. Leukapheresis yielded between about 0.8 and 9.5 billion PBMCs per donor. What the work shows at the level of the full study, not this receptor alone: Because the study included a small number of donors, the genetic and exposure-history diversity represented was limited. Pairwise subsampling led to the expectation that sequencing depth would affect the degree of clonotype sharing among donors. Only blood was sampled, and tissue TCR repertoires likely differ from those in blood.

Using the deep immunoSEQ assay, TCR CDR3 regions were amplified from genomic DNA by multiplex PCR. Genomic DNA extracted from each cell subset was distributed evenly over all wells of several immunoSEQ 96-well plates, and each plate served as one replicate. Each replicate PCR for unsorted PBMC received 300 to 350 ng genomic DNA, equal to around 30,000 T cell genomes. Ten immunoSEQ deep assay plates were used to sequence the unsorted PBMC genomic DNA. Purified libraries were quantified with a Qubit 3.0 fluorometer, sized on a Bioanalyzer 2100, and re-quantified with the KAPA Library Quantification kit. Every immunoSEQ 96-well plate was sequenced on a dedicated single-read 150-cycle Illumina NextSeq 550 flow cell. The source study handled its data this way. Because the immunoSEQ output held only junctional sequences and lacked quality scores, the filtering could not match the filtering applied to full-length reads. To assign V/J genes and CDR3, sequences were annotated against IMGT germline references using PyIR, a Python wrapper for IgBLAST v1.9. Any read was removed if the V/J assignment was weak (E-value above 1e-6), the CDR3 was missing, or the read contained stop codons, out-of-frame junctions, or ambiguous translated residues. V3J clonotypes were defined as sequences sharing the same inferred V gene, J gene, and CDR3 amino acid sequence. The percentage overlap between two repertoires was calculated by dividing the number of shared unique clonotypes by the size of the smaller repertoire. Richness of each repertoire was evaluated using RTK rarefaction, the Chao1 estimator, and Recon v2.1 estimates of unobserved clonotypes. The table comes from immuneACCESS by way of TCRdb, which keeps in-frame sequences with V and J called. Part of the clones is missing from these tables; in studies checked, under half for an unresolved V gene and the rest for unknown reasons. The V and J calls and clone size were taken over from that table, and D and trimming were inferred from the DNA. For this sample there are more than 400,000 clones; approximately 84% appear just once. The ten largest account for approximately 11% of the sample.

V ends up 0 bases short and J 4 bases short, with an unmatched junction base count of 2. Its CDR3 holds 16 amino acids, cysteine through phenylalanine. The kept DNA is CDR3 alone, 48 bases in frame from the first base. The germline V gene provides CDR1 SGHDT and CDR2 YYEEEE. The chain employs TRBV5-6 and TRBJ2-1; the central 12 bases match TRBD2. The specimen was PBMCs. The TCR originated in a woman in her 40s in good health. Some clones in this sample may be carry-over from other donors' samples. The DNA is TGTGCCAGCAGCTTGGTTGGGACTAGCGGGTACAATGAGCAGTTCTTC. It encodes CASSLVGTSGYNEQFF. With all but the CDR3 taken from the reference TRBV5-6 and TRBJ2-1 genes, the full variable domain is: DAGVTQSPTHLIKTRGQQVTLRCSPKSGHDTVSWYQQALGQGPQFIFQYYEEEERQRGNFPDRFSGHQFPNYSSELNVNALLLGDSALYLCASSLVGTSGYNEQFFGPGTRLTVL.